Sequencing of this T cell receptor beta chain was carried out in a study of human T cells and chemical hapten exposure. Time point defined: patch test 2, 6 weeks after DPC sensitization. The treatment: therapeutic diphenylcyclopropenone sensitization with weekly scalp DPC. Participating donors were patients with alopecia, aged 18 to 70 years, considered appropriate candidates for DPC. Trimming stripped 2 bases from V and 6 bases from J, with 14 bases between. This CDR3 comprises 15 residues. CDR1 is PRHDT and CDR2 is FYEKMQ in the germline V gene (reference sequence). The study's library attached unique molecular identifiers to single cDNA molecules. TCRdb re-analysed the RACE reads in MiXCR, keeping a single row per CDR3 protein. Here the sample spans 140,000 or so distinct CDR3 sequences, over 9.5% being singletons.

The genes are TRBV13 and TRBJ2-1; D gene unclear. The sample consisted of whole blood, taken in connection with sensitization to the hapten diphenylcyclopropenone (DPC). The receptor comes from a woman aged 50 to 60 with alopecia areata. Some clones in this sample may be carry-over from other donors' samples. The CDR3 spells CASSLPGPAPNEQFF. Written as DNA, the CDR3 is TGTGCCAGCAGCTTACCGGGCCCGGCCCCCAATGAGCAGTTCTTC.